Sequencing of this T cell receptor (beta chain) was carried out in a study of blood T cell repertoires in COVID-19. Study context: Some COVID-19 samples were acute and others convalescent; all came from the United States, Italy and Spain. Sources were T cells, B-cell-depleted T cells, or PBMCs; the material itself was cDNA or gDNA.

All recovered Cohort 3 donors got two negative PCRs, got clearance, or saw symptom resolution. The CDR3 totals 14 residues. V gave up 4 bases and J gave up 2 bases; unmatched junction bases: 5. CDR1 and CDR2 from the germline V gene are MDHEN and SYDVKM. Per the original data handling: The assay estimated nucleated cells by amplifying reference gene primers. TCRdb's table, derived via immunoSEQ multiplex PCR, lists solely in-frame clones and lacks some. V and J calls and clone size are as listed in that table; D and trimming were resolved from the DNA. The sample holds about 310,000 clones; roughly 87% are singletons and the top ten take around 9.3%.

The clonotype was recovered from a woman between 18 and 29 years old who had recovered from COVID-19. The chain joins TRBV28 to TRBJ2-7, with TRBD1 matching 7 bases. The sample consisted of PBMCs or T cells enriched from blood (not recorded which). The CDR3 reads CASSSQGSPYEQYF. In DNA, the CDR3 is TGTGCCAGCAGTTCACAGGGGAGCCCCTACGAGCAGTACTTC.